This TCR beta chain was captured in a study of early T cells in non-severe SARS-CoV-2 infection. Study-wide context: The study sequenced bulk RNA from unsorted whole blood, with chains unpaired.

This clonotype was recorded many times. Its antigen remains unknown. Broader study findings: Comparison of clonotypes with VDJdb favored anti-spike CD8 responses while missing private and CD4 specificities.

Unique molecular identifiers tagged individual cDNA molecules. TCRdb re-analysed the 5' RACE reads in MiXCR, keeping a single row per CDR3 protein. The sample lists under 70,000 distinct CDR3 sequences; roughly 5.5% were seen once. Specimen: whole blood. The source of this sequence is an adult who was a healthcare worker with PCR-confirmed SARS-CoV-2 infection or an uninfected control (not recorded which).

The CDR3 here is CASSIGTGANYGYTF. In DNA form, the CDR3 reads TGTGCCAGTAGTATCGGGACAGGGGCGAACTATGGCTACACCTTC. This rearrangement joins TRBV19 to TRBJ1-2; 10 bases map to TRBD1. Germline V lookup: CDR1 LNHDA, CDR2 SQIVND (reference sequence). The CDR3 has 15 residues. The trim removed 3 bases at V and 2 bases at J, leaving 3 bases unmatched.